This T cell receptor beta chain emerged from a study of blood T cell repertoires in COVID-19 (dated by TCRdb to the early 2020s). With respect to the entire study: Samples from collaborators originated in the United States, Italy and Spain and spanned both the acute and convalescent phases of COVID-19. The material from the prospective study consisted of cDNA or gDNA derived from T cells, B-cell-depleted T cells, or PBMCs. The dataset comprised deeply sampled blood TCRbeta repertoires from subjects exposed to, actively infected with, or recovered from COVID-19. The repertoires were made available in a free public database intended to serve as a resource for research on the immune response to SARS-CoV-2. The samples were drawn from the first 160 participants of the ongoing ImmuneRACE study and from 950 to 1,500 subjects provided by 6 global collaborators. The sample metadata nearly always contained a de-identified subject ID, COVID-19 status, age in years and sex. Where HLA class I and class II types were available, the types were taken from metadata supplied by the sample provider, not from assay-based typing. Findings and caveats that apply to the study as a whole: How much clinical and demographic metadata was included differed by source and by participant, and the metadata was provided uncurated.

A few counts support this clone. Its antigen is unknown. The record has no base qualities; no much larger clone is one base away. The germline V gene (reference sequence) gives CDR1 as GTSNPN and CDR2 as SVGIG. Germline trimming: 8 bases from V, 8 bases from J; junction bases outside gene matches: 13. The CDR3 contains 14 residues, cysteine and phenylalanine counted. CDR3 DNA is the only sequence kept; it has 42 bases, read in frame from the first base. The immunoSEQ Assay, a bias-controlled multiplex PCR, was used to amplify TCRbeta CDR3 regions from genomic DNA. Regarding the original processing steps: The number of nucleated cells in each sample was estimated from the amplification of reference gene primers within the assay. Sequence reads were collapsed and filtered to measure the absolute abundance of every unique TCRbeta CDR3 rearrangement. For each sample, productive Simpson clonality was calculated as the square root of Simpson's diversity index over productive rearrangements. TCRdb holds this immuneACCESS table with in-frame rearrangements only. Some clones are missing; in checked studies, unresolved V genes explain under half, and the rest has no known cause. That table furnishes V, J and clone size, whereas the DNA furnished D and trimming. This sample lists 60,000 to 85,000 clones; about four fifths were detected once. Clones ranked in the top ten supply roughly 18% of the sample.

Each collaborating institution followed its own protocols to collect whole blood in K2EDTA tubes. Collaborator samples were shipped for TCRbeta analysis as frozen whole blood, isolated PBMCs, or DNA extracted from either sample type. The receptor was isolated from a woman aged 55-70 years with acute or convalescent COVID-19. The chain is assembled from TRBV30 and TRBJ2-1; 9 bases in the junction line up with TRBD2. The sequencing input was peripheral blood. The CDR3 is CAGRASGEVYEQFF. The nucleotide sequence reads as follows: TGTGCCGGCCGGGCTAGCGGGGAAGTGTATGAGCAGTTCTTC.